Listed below are T cell receptor beta chains from one sample, sequenced in a study of identical twins. TCRdb re-derived calls from the 5' RACE reads in MiXCR, one entry per CDR3 protein. The table shows about 690,000 distinct CDR3 sequences, with less than 7% occurring only once. Source material: naive T cells sorted from blood. These receptors all come from a young man in good health. The CDR3 runs from the conserved cysteine through the conserved F or W. D genes are given only for firm matches. The listing skips clone size in some rows; elsewhere it reads once, few, many or a size class.

d_gene	j_gene	abundance	v_gene	CDR3aa	CDR3nt
TRBD1	TRBJ2-7	-	TRBV7-2	CASSPSGQGFPFYEQYF	TGTGCCAGCAGCCCTTCGGGACAGGGGTTTCCCTTCTACGAGCAGTACTTC
-	TRBJ1-3	few	TRBV18	CASSPYQLGPSGNTIYF	TGTGCCAGCTCACCATACCAGTTGGGACCCTCTGGAAACACCATATATTTT
-	TRBJ1-1	many	TRBV27	CASSTRSGAAWTEAFF	TGTGCCAGCAGTACGCGCTCGGGGGCCGCATGGACTGAAGCTTTCTTT
TRBD2	TRBJ2-7	-	TRBV7-9	CASSLVPSGPYEQYF	TGTGCCAGCAGCCTGGTGCCTAGCGGGCCCTACGAGCAGTACTTC
-	TRBJ1-5	many	TRBV24-1	CATSRDTNNQPQHF	TGTGCCACCAGTCGGGACACTAACAATCAGCCCCAGCATTTT
TRBD1	TRBJ1-1	-	TRBV27	CASSPRTGQTEAFF	TGTGCCAGCAGTCCCAGGACAGGGCAAACTGAAGCTTTCTTT
-	TRBJ2-5	few	TRBV25-1	CASSELTGPQETQYF	TGTGCCAGCAGTGAATTGACAGGTCCCCAAGAGACCCAGTACTTC
TRBD2	TRBJ2-2	few	TRBV7-8	CASRYRASGRTGELFF	TGTGCCAGCAGATATAGGGCCAGCGGGAGAACCGGGGAGCTGTTTTTT
-	TRBJ2-5	-	TRBV11-3	CASSPFRREGETQYF	TGTGCCAGCAGCCCCTTTAGGCGGGAAGGCGAGACCCAGTACTTC
-	TRBJ2-3	many	TRBV10-3	CAIKGSLMSDTQYF	TGTGCCATCAAAGGTAGCCTGATGTCAGATACGCAGTATTTT
-	TRBJ2-1	few	TRBV29-1	CSVGGAREQFF	TGCAGCGTTGGGGGGGCAAGGGAGCAGTTCTTC
TRBD2	TRBJ2-5	few	TRBV5-6	CASSVIAGGPLETQYF	TGTGCCAGCAGCGTAATAGCGGGAGGGCCTTTAGAGACCCAGTACTTC
-	TRBJ2-1	many	TRBV20-1	CSAREAVHNEQFF	TGCAGTGCCAGAGAAGCCGTACACAATGAGCAGTTCTTC
TRBD2	TRBJ2-3	many	TRBV5-5	CASSLEVSGITDTQYF	TGTGCCAGCAGCTTGGAGGTTAGCGGGATTACAGATACGCAGTATTTT
-	TRBJ2-1	many	TRBV6-6	CASSYLGNNEQFF	TGTGCCAGCAGTTACCTCGGGAACAATGAGCAGTTCTTC
-	TRBJ2-2	-	TRBV30	CAWSVFRSGELFF	TGTGCCTGGAGTGTTTTCCGATCCGGGGAGCTGTTTTTT